What follows is one TCR beta chain and its context. This clonotype was observed a handful of times. It has no known antigen specificity. There are no base qualities to consult, and no much larger clone falls within one base. This specimen comes from a study of blood T cells in healthy people across ages (dated by TCRdb to 2013 to 2016). Concerning the study at large: In model experiments, template switching captured about one uniquely barcoded TCR beta cDNA molecule for every two T cells. Using deep sequencing normalized with unique cDNA molecular identifiers, the study measured how TCR beta repertoire diversity changes with age. Two additional independent replicas of 1 million unique cDNA reads from the same blood draw were analyzed for two donors (one aged 18 to 30 and one aged 80 or older). The donors were divided into four age groups: young (average around 16 years), middle-aged (over 35), aged (62) and long-lived (about 80). Donors of different ages were randomly distributed across sequencing lanes to avoid experimental bias.

Findings and caveats that apply to the study as a whole: As age increased, observed TCR beta diversity per million T cells dropped in a roughly linear way, and a significant reduction was already evident by age roughly 36. Conclusive comparison of naive and antigen-experienced compartments was prevented by the profiling of bulk unsorted PBMCs. There was a strong correlation between observed TCR beta diversity and the percentage of naive T cells measured by flow cytometry. Total diversity estimates from one million sequenced T cells were considered lower bounds and underestimates. The CMV infection status of donors was not known, potentially confounding age-related changes in expanded clonotypes. The long-lived group showed more naive CD4+ T cells, fewer expanded clones and increased TCR diversity than the aged group, suggesting age selection.

The approximately 40 donors, aged roughly 6 to 100 years, were systemically healthy Caucasian individuals from Russia. Each donor gave ten milliliters of peripheral blood, drawn into EDTA-treated Vacutainer tubes. Ficoll-Paque density-gradient centrifugation was used to isolate PBMCs, with at least 7 million obtained per sample. Trizol reagent was used to extract total RNA from the PBMCs, yielding at least 5 micrograms per sample. For every donor, flow cytometry on a PBMC aliquot measured the percentage of naive CD45RAhigh/CD27high T cells. V is pared back by 7 bases and J by 6 bases, with 16 bases lying between the germline termini. CDR1 and CDR2 are drawn from the germline V gene: MDHEN, SYDVKM. Inclusive of the bounding cysteine and phenylalanine, the CDR3 is 14 residues long. This entry keeps only the CDR3 DNA: 42 bases, framed from base 1. The library was built by means of 5' RACE. A second about 6 to 11 cycle PCR used a sample-barcoded 5' primer and a J-beta primer mix. A template-switch 5' adaptor carrying 12 random nucleotides introduced a unique molecular identifier onto each TCR beta cDNA molecule. At least 3 million CDR3-containing paired-end reads were obtained from each sample. First-strand cDNA synthesis was performed from all RNA using the Mint cDNA synthesis kit, with priming by a TRBC-specific oligonucleotide. After uracil-DNA glycosylase treatment, a first 18-cycle PCR used universal primers M1SS and BC2_uni_R on all cDNA. As for the original processing: Normalization of each sample was performed by random selection of 1 million high-quality reads, each carrying a distinct molecular identifier. Reads sharing molecular identifiers were discarded rather than binned into consensus sequences. CDR3 identification, clonotype clustering and error correction used MiTCR with a Q25 quality threshold and the strictest error-elimination algorithm. A nonparametric unseen species model with Euler transformation was used to estimate a lower bound on total TCR beta diversity. TCRdb reanalyzed the raw reads on its own, using fastp at Q25 for trimming and MiXCR for clone calling, and kept in-frame beta chains. When rows share a CDR3 protein, they turn into one entry using the most common DNA and genes. The V and J calls were not made by the authors but by TCRdb's processing. This sample gives 1.8 million or so distinct CDR3 sequences in total; approximately 40% of them show up just once. Together, the top ten hold roughly 23% of the sample.

Source material: blood. The rearrangement combines TRBV28 with TRBJ2-4; the best D guess is TRBD1, with 6 bases matching. The TCR was taken from a human donor in good health. The CDR3 in this case is CASIGGGSRNIQYF. The nucleotide sequence is given as TGTGCCAGCATAGGTGGGGGCTCGAGAAACATTCAGTACTTC.